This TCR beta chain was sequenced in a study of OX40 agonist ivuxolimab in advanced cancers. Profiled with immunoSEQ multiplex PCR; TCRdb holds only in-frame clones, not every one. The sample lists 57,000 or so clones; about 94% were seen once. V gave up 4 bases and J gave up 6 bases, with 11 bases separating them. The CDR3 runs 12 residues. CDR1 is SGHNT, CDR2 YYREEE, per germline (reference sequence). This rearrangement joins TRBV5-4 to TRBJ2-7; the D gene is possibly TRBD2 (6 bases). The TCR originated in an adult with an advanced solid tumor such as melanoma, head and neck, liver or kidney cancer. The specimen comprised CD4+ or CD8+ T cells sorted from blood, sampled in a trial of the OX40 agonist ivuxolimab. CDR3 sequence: CASSGRSVEQYF. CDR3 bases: TGTGCCAGCAGCGGGAGGAGTGTCGAGCAGTACTTC. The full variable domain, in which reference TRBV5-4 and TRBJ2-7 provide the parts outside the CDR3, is ETGVTQSPTHLIKTRGQQVTLRCSSQSGHNTVSWYQQALGQGPQFIFQYYREEENGRGNFPPRFSGLQFPNYSSELNVNALELDDSALYLCASSGRSVEQYFGPGTRLTVT.